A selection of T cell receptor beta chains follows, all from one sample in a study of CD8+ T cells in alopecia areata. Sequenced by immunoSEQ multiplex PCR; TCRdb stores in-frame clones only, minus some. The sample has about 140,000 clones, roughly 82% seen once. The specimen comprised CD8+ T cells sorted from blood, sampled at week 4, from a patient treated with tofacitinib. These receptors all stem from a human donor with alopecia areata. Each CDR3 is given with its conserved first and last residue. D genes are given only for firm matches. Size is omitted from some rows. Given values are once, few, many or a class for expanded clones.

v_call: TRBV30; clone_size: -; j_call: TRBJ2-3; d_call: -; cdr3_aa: CAWSPLLSGETQDTQYF; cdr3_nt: TGTGCCTGGAGTCCTCTCCTTAGTGGGGAAACCCAAGATACGCAGTATTTT
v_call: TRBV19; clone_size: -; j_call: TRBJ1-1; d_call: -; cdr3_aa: CASSQPARNTEAFF; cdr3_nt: TGTGCCAGTAGCCAGCCGGCGCGGAACACTGAAGCTTTCTTT
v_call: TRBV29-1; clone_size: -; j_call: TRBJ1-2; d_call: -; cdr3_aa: CSVEEGRGNGYTF; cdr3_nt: TGCAGCGTTGAAGAAGGGAGAGGGAATGGCTACACCTTC
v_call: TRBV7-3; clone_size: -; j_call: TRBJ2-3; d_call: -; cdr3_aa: CASSVYGGSTDTQYF; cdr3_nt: TGTGCCAGCAGCGTATACGGGGGAAGCACAGATACGCAGTATTTT
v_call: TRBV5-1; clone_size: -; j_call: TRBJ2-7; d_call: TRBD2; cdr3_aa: CASSPFYGGELEQYF; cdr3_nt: TGCGCCAGCAGCCCATTTTACGGGGGGGAACTCGAGCAGTACTTC
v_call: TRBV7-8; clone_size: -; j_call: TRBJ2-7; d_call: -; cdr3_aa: CASSLAYRYAYEQYF; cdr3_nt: TGTGCCAGCAGCCTGGCTTATAGATATGCCTACGAGCAGTACTTC
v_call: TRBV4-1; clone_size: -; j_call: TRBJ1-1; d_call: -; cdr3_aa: CASSQEGQGGDTEAFF; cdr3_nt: TGCGCCAGCAGCCAAGAGGGGCAGGGAGGAGACACTGAAGCTTTCTTT
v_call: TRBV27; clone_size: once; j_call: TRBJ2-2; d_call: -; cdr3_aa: CASSQDYPGELFF; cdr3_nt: TGTGCCAGCAGTCAAGACTACCCCGGGGAGCTGTTTTTT
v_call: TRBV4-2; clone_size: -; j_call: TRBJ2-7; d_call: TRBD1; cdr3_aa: CASSQLQGVPEQYF; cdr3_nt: TGTGCCAGCAGCCAACTACAGGGGGTTCCCGAGCAGTACTTC
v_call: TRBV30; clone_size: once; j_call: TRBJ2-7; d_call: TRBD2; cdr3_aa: CAGSRGGSYEQYF; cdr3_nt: TGTGCGGGGAGCCGGGGAGGGTCCTACGAGCAGTACTTC
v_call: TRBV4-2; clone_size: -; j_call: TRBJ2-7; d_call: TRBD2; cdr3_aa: CASSLGTSAYEQYF; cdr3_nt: TGTGCCAGCAGCCTCGGGACTAGCGCCTACGAGCAGTACTTC
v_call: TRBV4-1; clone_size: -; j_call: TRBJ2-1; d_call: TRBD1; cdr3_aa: CASSQDSGGQGAYEQFF; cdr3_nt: TGCGCCAGCAGCCAAGATTCTGGTGGACAGGGGGCTTACGAGCAGTTCTTC
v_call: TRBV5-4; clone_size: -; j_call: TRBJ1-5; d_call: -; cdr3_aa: CASSLSAKRNQPQHF; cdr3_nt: TGTGCCAGCAGCTTGTCGGCGAAGCGCAATCAGCCCCAGCATTTT
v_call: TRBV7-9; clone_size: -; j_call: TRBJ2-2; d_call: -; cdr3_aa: CASSLLDTGELFF; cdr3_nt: TGTGCCAGCAGCTTATTAGACACCGGGGAGCTGTTTTTT
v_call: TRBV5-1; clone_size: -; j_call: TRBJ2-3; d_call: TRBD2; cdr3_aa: CASSLAGSGGWGDTQYF; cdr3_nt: TGCGCCAGCAGCTTGGCCGGCAGCGGGGGTTGGGGAGATACGCAGTATTTT
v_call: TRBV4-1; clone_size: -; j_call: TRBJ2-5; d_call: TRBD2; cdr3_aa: CASKPSTGGIFQETQYF; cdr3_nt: TGCGCCAGCAAACCCTCAACCGGGGGGATATTCCAAGAGACCCAGTACTTC
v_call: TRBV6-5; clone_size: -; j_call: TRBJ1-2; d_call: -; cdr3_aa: CASSYSTGSNYGYTF; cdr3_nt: TGTGCCAGCAGTTACTCGACAGGAAGCAACTATGGCTACACCTTC
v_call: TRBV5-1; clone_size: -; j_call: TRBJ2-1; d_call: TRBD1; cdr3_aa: CASSLGTDYNEQFF; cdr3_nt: TGCGCCAGCAGCTTAGGGACAGACTACAATGAGCAGTTCTTC
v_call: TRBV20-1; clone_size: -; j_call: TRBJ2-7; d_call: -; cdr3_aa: CSAWGDEQYF; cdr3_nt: TGCAGTGCTTGGGGGGACGAGCAGTACTTC
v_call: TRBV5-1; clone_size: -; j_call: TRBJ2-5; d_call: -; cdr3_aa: CASSLWAETEYQETQYF; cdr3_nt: TGCGCCAGCAGCTTGTGGGCCGAGACAGAGTACCAAGAGACCCAGTACTTC
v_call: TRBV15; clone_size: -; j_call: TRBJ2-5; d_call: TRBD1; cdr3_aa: CATSLGTGVETQYF; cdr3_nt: TGTGCCACCAGCCTCGGGACAGGGGTCGAGACCCAGTACTTC
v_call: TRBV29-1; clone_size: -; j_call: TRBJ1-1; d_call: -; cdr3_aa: CSAQRGGGSEAFF; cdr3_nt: TGCAGCGCCCAAAGGGGTGGGGGATCTGAAGCTTTCTTT
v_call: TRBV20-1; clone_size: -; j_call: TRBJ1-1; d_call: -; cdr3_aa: CSGPDTEAFF; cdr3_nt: TGCAGTGGGCCTGACACTGAAGCTTTCTTT
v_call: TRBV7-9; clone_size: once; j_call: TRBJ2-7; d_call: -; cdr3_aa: CASSLGRRGEQYF; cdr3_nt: TGTGCCAGCAGCTTAGGTCGCAGGGGCGAGCAGTACTTC
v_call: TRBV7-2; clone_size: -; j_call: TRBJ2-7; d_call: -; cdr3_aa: CASSLILSGLGAYEQYF; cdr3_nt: TGTGCCAGCAGCTTAATTTTGTCGGGACTCGGCGCCTACGAGCAGTACTTC
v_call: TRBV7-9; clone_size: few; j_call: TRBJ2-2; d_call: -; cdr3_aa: CASSLFGRWQGGNTGELFF; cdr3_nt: TGTGCCAGCAGCTTATTCGGACGGTGGCAGGGAGGGAACACCGGGGAGCTGTTTTTT
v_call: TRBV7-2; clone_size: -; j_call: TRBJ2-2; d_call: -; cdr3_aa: CASSFGTGELFF; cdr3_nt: TGTGCCAGCAGCTTTGGGACCGGGGAGCTGTTTTTT
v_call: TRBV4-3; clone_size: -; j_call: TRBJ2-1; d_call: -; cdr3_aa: CASSQDTSLEQFF; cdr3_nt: TGCGCCAGCAGCCAAGATACAAGCCTTGAGCAGTTCTTC
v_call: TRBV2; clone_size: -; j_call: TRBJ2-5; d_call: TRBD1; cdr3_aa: CASSRFGQGQETQYF; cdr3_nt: TGTGCCAGCAGCCGTTTCGGACAGGGACAAGAGACCCAGTACTTC
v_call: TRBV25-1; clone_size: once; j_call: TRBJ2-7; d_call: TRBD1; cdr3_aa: CASSRTGLPYEQYF; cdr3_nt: TGTGCCAGCAGTCGGACAGGGCTCCCCTACGAGCAGTACTTC
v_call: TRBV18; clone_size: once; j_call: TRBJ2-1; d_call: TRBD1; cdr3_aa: CARPGAGGYNEQFF; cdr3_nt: TGTGCCAGGCCCGGAGCAGGGGGTTACAATGAGCAGTTCTTC
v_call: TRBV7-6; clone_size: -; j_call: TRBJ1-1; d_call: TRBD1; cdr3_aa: CASSSQGAGEAFF; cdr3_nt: TGTGCCAGCAGCTCACAGGGGGCCGGTGAAGCTTTCTTT
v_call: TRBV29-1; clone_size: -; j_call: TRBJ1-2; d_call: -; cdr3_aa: CSVRARQEGPNYGYTF; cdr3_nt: TGCAGCGTTCGAGCACGACAGGAGGGGCCTAACTATGGCTACACCTTC
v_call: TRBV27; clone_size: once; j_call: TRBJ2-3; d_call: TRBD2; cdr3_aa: CASSLSLAGADTQYF; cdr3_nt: TGTGCCAGCAGTTTATCCCTAGCGGGGGCAGATACGCAGTATTTT
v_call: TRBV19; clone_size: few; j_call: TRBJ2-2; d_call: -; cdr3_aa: CASSRDTRGTGELFF; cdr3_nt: TGTGCCAGTAGTAGGGACACCCGGGGCACCGGGGAGCTGTTTTTT
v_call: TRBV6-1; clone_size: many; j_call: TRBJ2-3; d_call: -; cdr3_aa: CASSESPGPHTDTQYF; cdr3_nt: TGTGCCAGCAGTGAAAGCCCGGGACCGCACACAGATACGCAGTATTTT
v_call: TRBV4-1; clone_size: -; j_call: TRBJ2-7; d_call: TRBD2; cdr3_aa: CASSQTGLVESEQYF; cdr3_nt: TGCGCCAGCAGCCAAACGGGACTAGTTGAAAGCGAGCAGTACTTC
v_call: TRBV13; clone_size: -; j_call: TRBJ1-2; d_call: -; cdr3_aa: CASSSGVYGYTF; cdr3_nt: TGTGCCAGCAGCTCCGGGGTCTATGGCTACACCTTC
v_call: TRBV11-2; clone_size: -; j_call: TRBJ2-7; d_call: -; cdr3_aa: CASSSSGMIEQYF; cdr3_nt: TGTGCCAGCAGCTCGTCAGGGATGATCGAGCAGTACTTC
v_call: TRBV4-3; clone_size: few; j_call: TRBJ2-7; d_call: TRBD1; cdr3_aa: CASSQEGQGFSYEQYF; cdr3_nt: TGCGCCAGCAGCCAAGAGGGACAGGGGTTCTCCTACGAGCAGTACTTC
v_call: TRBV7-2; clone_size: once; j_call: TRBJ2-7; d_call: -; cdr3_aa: CASSLGQNYEQYF; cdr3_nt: TGTGCCAGCAGCTTAGGACAGAACTACGAGCAGTACTTC
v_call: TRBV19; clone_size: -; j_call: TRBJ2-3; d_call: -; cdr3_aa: CASSMASTDTQYF; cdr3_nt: TGTGCCAGTAGTATGGCTAGCACAGATACGCAGTATTTT
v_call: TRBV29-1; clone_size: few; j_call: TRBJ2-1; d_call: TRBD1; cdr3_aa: CSVVGQGGDEQFF; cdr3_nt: TGCAGCGTTGTAGGACAGGGGGGCGATGAGCAGTTCTTC
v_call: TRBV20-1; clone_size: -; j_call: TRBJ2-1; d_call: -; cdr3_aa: CSARSDPRMFF; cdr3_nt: TGCAGTGCTAGAAGCGACCCCAGAATGTTCTTC
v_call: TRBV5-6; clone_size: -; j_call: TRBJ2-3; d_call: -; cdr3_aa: CASSLQGTIPSTDTQYF; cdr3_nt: TGTGCCAGCAGCCTCCAGGGTACAATCCCTAGCACAGATACGCAGTATTTT
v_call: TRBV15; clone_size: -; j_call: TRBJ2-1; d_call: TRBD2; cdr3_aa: CATSRISGGAYNEQFF; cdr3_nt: TGTGCCACCAGCAGAATTAGCGGGGGGGCTTACAATGAGCAGTTCTTC
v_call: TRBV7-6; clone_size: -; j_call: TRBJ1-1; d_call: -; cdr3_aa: CASSPGQLNTEAFF; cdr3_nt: TGTGCCAGCAGCCCCGGGCAGCTGAACACTGAAGCTTTCTTT
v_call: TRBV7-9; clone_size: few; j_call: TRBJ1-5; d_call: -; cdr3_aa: CASSGAGNQPQHF; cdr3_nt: TGTGCCAGCAGCGGCGCGGGCAATCAGCCCCAGCATTTT
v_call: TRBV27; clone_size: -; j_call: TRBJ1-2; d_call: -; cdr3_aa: CASSLLATNYGYTF; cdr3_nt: TGTGCCAGCAGTTTATTGGCAACTAACTATGGCTACACCTTC
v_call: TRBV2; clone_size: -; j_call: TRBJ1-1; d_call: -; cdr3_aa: CASSGIQRANENTEAFF; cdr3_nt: TGTGCCAGCAGTGGCATCCAAAGGGCGAACGAGAACACTGAAGCTTTCTTT
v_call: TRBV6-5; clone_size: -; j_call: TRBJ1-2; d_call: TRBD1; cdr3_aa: CASSWDREYGYTF; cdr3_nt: TGTGCCAGCAGTTGGGACAGGGAGTATGGCTACACCTTC
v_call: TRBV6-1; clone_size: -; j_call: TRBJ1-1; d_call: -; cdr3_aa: CASSEVRMVWPRGFF; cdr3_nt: TGTGCCAGCAGTGAAGTTCGGATGGTGTGGCCGCGGGGGTTCTTT
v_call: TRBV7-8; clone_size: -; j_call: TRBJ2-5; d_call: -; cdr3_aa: CASSSEGLDQETQYF; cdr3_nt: TGTGCCAGCAGCTCAGAAGGGCTTGACCAAGAGACCCAGTACTTC
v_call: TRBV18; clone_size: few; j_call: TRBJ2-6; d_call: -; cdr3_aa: CASSTFEGGSGANVLTF; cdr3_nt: TGTGCCAGCTCGACCTTCGAAGGGGGATCAGGGGCCAACGTCCTGACTTTC
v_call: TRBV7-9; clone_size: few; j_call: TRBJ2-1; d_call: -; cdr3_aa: CASSRLGEQFF; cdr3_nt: TGTGCCAGCAGCCGACTGGGTGAGCAGTTCTTC